A few counts support the clone carrying this T cell receptor beta chain. Individuals drawn from approximately 26 US areas were roughly 18 to 89 years old. In assigning cohorts, the study relied on participant-reported clinical history. Produced via immunoSEQ multiplex PCR; TCRdb's table is partial and in-frame only. This table has about 160,000 clones, around 80% appearing once. The sample comes from a study of blood T cell repertoires in COVID-19. Study information: From the United States, Italy and Spain came samples of acute and convalescent COVID-19. Sources were T cells, B-cell-depleted T cells, or PBMCs; the material itself was cDNA or gDNA.

Per germline, CDR1 SQVTM and CDR2 ANQGSEA. Trimming pared 2 bases from V and 1 base from J, leaving 5 bases between. The CDR3 has 12 amino acids. This chain connects TRBV29-1 to TRBJ1-1, with D unclear. Sequenced input: PBMCs or T cells enriched from blood (not recorded which). The receptor was isolated from a woman aged 45-65 years who had recovered from COVID-19. CDR3 loop: CSVESGNTEAFF. CDR3 coding DNA: TGCAGCGTTGAATCGGGGAACACTGAAGCTTTCTTT.